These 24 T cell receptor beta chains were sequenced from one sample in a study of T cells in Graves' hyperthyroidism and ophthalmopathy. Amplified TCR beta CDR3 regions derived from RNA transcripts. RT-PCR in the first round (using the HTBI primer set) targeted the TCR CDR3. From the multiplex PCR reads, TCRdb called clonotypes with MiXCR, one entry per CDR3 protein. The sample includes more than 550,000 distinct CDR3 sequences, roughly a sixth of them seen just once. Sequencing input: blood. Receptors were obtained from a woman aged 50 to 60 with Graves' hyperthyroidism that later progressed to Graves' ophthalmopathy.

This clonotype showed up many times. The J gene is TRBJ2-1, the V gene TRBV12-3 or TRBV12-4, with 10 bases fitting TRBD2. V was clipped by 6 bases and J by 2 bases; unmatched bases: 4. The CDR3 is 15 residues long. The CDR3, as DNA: TGTGCCAGCAGCCCTAGCGGGGGCGCCTACAATGAGCAGTTCTTC. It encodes CASSPSGGAYNEQFF.

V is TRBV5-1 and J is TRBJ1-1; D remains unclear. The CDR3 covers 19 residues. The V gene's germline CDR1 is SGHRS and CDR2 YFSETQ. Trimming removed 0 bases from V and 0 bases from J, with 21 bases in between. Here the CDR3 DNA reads TGCGCCAGCAGCTTGGTGGAAACACCCCACCCCACAATGAACACTGAAGCTTTCTTT. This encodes CASSLVETPHPTMNTEAFF.

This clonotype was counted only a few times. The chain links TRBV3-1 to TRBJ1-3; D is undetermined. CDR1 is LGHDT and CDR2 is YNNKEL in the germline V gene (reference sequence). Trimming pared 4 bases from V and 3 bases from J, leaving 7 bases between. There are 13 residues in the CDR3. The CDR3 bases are TGTGCCAGCAGCCCTACCCTTGGAAACACCATATATTTT. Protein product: CASSPTLGNTIYF.

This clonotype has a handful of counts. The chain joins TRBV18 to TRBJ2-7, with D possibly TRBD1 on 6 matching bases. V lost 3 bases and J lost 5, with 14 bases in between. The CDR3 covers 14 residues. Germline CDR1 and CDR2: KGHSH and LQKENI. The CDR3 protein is CASSPAGAVDEQYF. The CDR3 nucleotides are TGTGCCAGCTCACCCGCAGGGGCGGTCGACGAGCAGTACTTC.

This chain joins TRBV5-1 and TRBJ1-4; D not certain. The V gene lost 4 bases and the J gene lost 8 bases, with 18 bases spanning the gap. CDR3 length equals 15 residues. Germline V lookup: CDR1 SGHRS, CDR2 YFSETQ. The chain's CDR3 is CASSPDGTPTEKLFF. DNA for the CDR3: TGCGCCAGCAGCCCGGACGGAACACCCACCGAAAAACTGTTTTTT.

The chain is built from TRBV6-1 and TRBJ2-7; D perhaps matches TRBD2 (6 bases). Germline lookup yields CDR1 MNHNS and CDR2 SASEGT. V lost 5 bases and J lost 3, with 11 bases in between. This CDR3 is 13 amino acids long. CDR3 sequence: CASSHPGLYEQYF. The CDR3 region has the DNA TGTGCCAGCAGTCACCCGGGACTCTACGAGCAGTACTTC.

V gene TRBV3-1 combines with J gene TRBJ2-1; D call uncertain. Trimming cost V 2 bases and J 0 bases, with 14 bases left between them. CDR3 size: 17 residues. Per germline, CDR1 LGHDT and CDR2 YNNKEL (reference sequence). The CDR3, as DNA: TGTGCCAGCAGCCAAAACTTAGGCGGAAGCTCCTACAATGAGCAGTTCTTC. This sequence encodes CASSQNLGGSSYNEQFF.

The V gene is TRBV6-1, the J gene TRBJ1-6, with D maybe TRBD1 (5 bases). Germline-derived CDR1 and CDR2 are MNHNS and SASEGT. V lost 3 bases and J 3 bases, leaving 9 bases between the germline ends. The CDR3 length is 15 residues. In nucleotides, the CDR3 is TGTGCCAGCAGTGAGGGGGACGGCTATAATTCACCCCTCCACTTT. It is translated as CASSEGDGYNSPLHF.

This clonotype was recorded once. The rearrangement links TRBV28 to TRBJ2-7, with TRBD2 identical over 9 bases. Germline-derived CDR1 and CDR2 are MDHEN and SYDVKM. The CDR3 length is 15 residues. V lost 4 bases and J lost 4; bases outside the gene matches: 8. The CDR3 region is CASSSTGSGRYEQYF. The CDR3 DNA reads TGTGCCAGCAGTTCGACAGGGAGCGGGAGGTACGAGCAGTACTTC.

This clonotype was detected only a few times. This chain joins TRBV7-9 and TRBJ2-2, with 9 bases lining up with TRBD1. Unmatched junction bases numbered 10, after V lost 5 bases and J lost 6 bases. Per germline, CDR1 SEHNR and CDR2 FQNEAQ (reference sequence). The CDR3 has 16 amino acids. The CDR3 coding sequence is TGTGCCAGCAGCGAGGCCGGGACAGGGATTTCCGGGGAGCTGTTTTTT. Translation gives CASSEAGTGISGELFF.

CDR3 region: CASSYRETSSGNTIYF. CDR3 DNA sequence: TGCGCCAGCAGCTACCGGGAAACCTCCTCTGGAAACACCATATATTTT. The rearrangement joins TRBV5-1 to TRBJ1-3; D is ambiguous. The CDR3 is made up of 16 amino acids. Germline CDR1 reads SGHRS; CDR2 reads YFSETQ. Between the trimmed V and J ends, which lost 3 bases and 0 bases, there was a span of 13 bases.

CDR3 region: CASSGAGPSPLHF. CDR3 in DNA: TGTGCCAGTTCGGGAGCAGGGCCTTCACCCCTCCACTTT. This chain links TRBV6-1 with TRBJ1-6, with D perhaps matching TRBD1 (5 bases). The CDR3 spans 13 residues. Trimming removed 9 bases from V and 9 bases from J, with 15 bases in between. Germline-derived CDR1 and CDR2 are MNHNS and SASEGT.

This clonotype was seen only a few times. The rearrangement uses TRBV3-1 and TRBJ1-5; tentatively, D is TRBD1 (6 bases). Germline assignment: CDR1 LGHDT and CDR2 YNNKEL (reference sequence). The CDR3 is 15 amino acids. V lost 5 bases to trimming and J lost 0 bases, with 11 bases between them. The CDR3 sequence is CASSLGTSSNQPQHF. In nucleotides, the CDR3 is TGTGCCAGCAGCTTAGGGACATCTAGCAATCAGCCCCAGCATTTT. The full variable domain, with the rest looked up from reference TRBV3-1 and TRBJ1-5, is DTAVSQTPKYLVTQMGNDKSIKCEQNLGHDTMYWYKQDSKKFLKIMFSYNNKELIINETVPNRFSPKSPDKAHLNLHINSLELGDSAVYFCASSLGTSSNQPQHFGDGTRLSIL.

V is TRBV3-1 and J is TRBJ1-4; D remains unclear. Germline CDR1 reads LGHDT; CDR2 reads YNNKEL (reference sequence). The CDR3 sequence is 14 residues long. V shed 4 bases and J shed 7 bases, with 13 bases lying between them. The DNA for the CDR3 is TGTGCCAGCAGCCCCTACGGGGAGGGTGAAAAACTGTTTTTT. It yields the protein CASSPYGEGEKLFF.

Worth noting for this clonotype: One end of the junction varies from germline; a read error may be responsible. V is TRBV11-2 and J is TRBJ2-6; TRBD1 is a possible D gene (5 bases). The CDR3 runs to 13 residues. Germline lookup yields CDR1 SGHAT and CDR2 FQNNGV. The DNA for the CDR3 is TGTGCCAGCAGTATCTCTGGGGCCAGCGTCCTGACTTTC. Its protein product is CASSISGASVLTF.

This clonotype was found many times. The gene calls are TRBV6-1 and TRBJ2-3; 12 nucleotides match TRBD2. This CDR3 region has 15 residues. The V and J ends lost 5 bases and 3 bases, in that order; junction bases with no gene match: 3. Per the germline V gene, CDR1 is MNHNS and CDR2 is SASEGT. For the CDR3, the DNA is TGTGCCAGCAGTCGACTAGCGGGGGAGACAGATACGCAGTATTTT. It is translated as CASSRLAGETDTQYF.

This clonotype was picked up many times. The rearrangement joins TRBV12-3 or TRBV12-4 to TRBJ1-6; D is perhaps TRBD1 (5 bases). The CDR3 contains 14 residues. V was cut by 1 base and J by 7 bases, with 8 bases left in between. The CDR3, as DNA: TGTGCCAGCAGTTTAGAGGGGTGGAATTCACCCCTCCACTTT. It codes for CASSLEGWNSPLHF.

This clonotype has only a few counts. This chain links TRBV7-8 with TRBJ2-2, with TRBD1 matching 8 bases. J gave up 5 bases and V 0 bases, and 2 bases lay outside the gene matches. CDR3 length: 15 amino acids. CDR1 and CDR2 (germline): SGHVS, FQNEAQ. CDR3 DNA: TGTGCCAGCAGCTTAGCGCGGACAGGGACCGGGGAGCTGTTTTTT. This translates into CASSLARTGTGELFF.

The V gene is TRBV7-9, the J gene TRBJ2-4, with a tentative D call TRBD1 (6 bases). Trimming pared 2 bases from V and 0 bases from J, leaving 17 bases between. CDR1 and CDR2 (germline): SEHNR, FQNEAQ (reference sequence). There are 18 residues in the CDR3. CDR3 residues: CASSLPVAGESAKNIQYF. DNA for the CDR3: TGTGCCAGCAGCTTACCCGTAGCAGGGGAATCAGCCAAAAACATTCAGTACTTC.

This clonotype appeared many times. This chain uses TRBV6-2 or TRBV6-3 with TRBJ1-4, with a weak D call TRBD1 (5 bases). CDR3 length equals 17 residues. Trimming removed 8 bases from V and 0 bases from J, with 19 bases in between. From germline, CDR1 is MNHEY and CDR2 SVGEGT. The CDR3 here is CASSPPGPKATNEKLFF. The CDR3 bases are TGTGCCAGCTCACCACCGGGACCGAAAGCAACTAATGAAAAACTGTTTTTT.

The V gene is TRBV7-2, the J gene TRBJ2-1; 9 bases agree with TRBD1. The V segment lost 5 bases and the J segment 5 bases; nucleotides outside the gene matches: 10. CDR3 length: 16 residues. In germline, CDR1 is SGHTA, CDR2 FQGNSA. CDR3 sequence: CASSPQGAGNHNEQFF. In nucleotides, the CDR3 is TGTGCCAGCAGCCCACAGGGGGCAGGTAACCACAATGAGCAGTTCTTC.

The CDR3 DNA is TGTGCCAGTAGTCTCGTCCTGGGGGGCCCCCCTCGGAATAACTATGGCTACACCTTC. It translates to CASSLVLGGPPRNNYGYTF. The V call is TRBV19, the J call TRBJ1-2; a possible D gene is TRBD1 (6 bases). This CDR3 has 19 residues. The germline V and J ends were trimmed by 5 bases and 1 base, with 26 bases remaining between them. CDR1 LNHDA and CDR2 SQIVND come from the germline V gene (reference sequence). The full variable domain, its missing parts supplied by reference TRBV19 and TRBJ1-2, is DGGITQSPKYLFRKEGQNVTLSCEQNLNHDAMYWYRQDPGQGLRLIYYSQIVNDFQKGDIAEGYSVSREKKESFPLTVTSAQKNPTAFYLCASSLVLGGPPRNNYGYTFGSGTRLTVV.

The CDR3 DNA sequence: TGCGCCAGCAGCTTGTGGGGACAGGGGAGCTCCTACAATGAGCAGTTCTTC. Protein: CASSLWGQGSSYNEQFF. The chain is built from TRBV5-1 and TRBJ2-1, with 10 bases fitting TRBD1. There are 17 residues in the CDR3. Germline trimming cut 1 base from V and 0 bases from J; bases unmatched to any gene: 4. Germline V gene lookup returns CDR1 SGHRS and CDR2 YFSETQ.

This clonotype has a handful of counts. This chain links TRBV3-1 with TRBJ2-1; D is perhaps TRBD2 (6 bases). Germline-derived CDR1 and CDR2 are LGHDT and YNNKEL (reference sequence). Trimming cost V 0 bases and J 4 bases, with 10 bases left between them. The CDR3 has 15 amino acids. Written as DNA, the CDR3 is TGTGCCAGCAGCCAAGATGTGGACTATTACAATGAGCAGTTCTTC. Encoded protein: CASSQDVDYYNEQFF.